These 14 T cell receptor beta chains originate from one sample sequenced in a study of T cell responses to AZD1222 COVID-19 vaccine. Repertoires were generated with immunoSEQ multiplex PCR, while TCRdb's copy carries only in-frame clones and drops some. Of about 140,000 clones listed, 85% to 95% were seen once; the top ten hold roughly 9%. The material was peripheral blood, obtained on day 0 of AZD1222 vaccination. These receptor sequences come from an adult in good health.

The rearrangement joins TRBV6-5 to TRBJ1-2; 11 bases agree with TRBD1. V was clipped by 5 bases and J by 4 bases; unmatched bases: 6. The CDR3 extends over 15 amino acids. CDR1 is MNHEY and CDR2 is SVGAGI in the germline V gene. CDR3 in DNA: TGTGCCAGCAGTACTGGACAGGGGGCCTTCTATGGCTACACCTTC. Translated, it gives CASSTGQGAFYGYTF.

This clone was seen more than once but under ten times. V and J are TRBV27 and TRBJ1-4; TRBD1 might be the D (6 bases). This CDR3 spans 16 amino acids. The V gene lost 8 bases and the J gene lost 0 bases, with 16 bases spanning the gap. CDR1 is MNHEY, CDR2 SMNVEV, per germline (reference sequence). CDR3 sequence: CASAGLGASTNEKLFF. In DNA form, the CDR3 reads TGTGCCAGCGCGGGATTGGGGGCTTCAACTAATGAAAAACTGTTTTTT.

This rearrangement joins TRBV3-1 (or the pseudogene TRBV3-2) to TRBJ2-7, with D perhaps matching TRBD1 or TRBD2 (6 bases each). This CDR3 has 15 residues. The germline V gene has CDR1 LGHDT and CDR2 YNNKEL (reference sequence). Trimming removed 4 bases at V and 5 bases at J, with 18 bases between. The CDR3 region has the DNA TGTGCCAGCAGCCTACGGGGGCAGGGGATCGACGAGCAGTACTTC. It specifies CASSLRGQGIDEQYF.

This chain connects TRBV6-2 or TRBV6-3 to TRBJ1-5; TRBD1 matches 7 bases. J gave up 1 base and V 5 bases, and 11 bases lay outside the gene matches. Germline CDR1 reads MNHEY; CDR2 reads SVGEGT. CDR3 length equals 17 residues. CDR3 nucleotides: TGTGCCAGCAGTCCACCCCACAGGGGCGGGAGCAATCAGCCCCAGCATTTT. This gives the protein CASSPPHRGGSNQPQHF.

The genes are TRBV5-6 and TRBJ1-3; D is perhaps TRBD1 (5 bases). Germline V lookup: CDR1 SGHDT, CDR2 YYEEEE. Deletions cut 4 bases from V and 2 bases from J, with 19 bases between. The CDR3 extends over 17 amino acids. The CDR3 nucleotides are TGTGCCAGCAGCGGGATGGGACCACTTGGGCCTGGAAACACCATATATTTT. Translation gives CASSGMGPLGPGNTIYF.

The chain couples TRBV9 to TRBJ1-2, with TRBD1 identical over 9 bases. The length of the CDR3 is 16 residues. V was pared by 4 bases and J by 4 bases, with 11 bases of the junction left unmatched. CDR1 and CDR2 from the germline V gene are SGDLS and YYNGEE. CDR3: CASSQSSQGASYGYTF. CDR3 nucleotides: TGTGCCAGCAGCCAAAGCTCACAGGGGGCGAGCTATGGCTACACCTTC.

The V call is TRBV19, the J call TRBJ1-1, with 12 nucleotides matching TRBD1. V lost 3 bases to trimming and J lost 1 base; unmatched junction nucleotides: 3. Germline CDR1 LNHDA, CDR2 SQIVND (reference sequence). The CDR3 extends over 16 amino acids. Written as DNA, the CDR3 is TGTGCCAGTAGTATGGGACAGGGGGCATGGAACACTGAAGCTTTCTTT. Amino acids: CASSMGQGAWNTEAFF.

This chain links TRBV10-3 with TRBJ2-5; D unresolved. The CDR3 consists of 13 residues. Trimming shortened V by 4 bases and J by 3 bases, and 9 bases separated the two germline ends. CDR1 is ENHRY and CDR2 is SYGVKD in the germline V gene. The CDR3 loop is CAISGSPEETQYF. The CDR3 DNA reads TGTGCCATCAGTGGGAGCCCCGAAGAGACCCAGTACTTC.

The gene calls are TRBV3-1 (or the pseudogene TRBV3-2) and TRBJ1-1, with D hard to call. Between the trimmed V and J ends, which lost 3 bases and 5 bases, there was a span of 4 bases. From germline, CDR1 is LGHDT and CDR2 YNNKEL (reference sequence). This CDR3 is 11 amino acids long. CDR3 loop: CASSHTTEAFF. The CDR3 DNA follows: TGTGCCAGCAGCCACACAACTGAAGCTTTCTTT.

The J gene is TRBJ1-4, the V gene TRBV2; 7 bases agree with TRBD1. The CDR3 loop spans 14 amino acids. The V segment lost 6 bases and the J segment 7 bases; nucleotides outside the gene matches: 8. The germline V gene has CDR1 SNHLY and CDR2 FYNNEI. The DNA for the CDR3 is TGTGCCAGCAGGTCCGGGACAGTGAGTGAAAAACTGTTTTTT. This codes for CASRSGTVSEKLFF.

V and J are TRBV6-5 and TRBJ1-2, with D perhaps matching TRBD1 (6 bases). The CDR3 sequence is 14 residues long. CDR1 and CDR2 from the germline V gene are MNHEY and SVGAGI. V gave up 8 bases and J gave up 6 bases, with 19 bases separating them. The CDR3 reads CASRTSARGHGYTF. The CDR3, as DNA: TGTGCCAGCCGAACCTCGGCCAGGGGCCATGGCTACACCTTC.

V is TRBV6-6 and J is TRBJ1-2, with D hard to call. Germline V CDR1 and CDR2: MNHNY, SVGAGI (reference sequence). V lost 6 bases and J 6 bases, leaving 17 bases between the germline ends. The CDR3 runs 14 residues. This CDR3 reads CASRRRESSDGYTF. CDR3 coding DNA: TGTGCCAGCAGACGGAGGGAAAGTTCCGATGGCTACACCTTC.

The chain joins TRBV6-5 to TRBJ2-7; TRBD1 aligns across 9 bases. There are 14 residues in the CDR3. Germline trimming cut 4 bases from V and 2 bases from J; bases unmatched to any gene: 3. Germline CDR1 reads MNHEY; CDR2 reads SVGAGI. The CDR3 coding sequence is TGTGCCAGCAGTTGGGGGACAGGGCCCTACGAGCAGTACTTC. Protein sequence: CASSWGTGPYEQYF.

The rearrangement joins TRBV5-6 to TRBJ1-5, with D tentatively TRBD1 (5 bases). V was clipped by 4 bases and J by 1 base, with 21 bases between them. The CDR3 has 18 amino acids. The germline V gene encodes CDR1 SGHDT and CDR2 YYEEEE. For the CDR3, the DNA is TGTGCCAGCAGCCGGTGGGGCCAGCTGAGACCGAGCAATCAGCCCCAGCATTTT. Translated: CASSRWGQLRPSNQPQHF. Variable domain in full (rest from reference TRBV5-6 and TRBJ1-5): DAGVTQSPTHLIKTRGQQVTLRCSPKSGHDTVSWYQQALGQGPQFIFQYYEEEERQRGNFPDRFSGHQFPNYSSELNVNALLLGDSALYLCASSRWGQLRPSNQPQHFGDGTRLSIL.